Reported below is one TCR beta chain. One end of the junction is discordant with germline, which a read error may explain. All participating donors were Caucasian adults from Nashville, Tennessee. This CDR3 is built from 14 residues. Germline V gene lookup returns CDR1 SGHAT and CDR2 FQNNGV. These data belong to a study of shared clonotypes between healthy human individuals. This table comes from immunoSEQ multiplex PCR, and its TCRdb copy is limited to in-frame clones, with some not included. Here the sample spans hundreds of thousands of clones, less than 85% being singletons. The TCR sequence derives from a woman in her 30s in good health. The rearrangement links TRBV11-2 to TRBJ2-5; TRBD1 is a possible D gene (6 bases). What was sequenced was memory CD4+ T cells sorted from blood. As for subset: CD45RA-negative fraction. The CDR3 sequence is CASSPRTEKESQYF. The CDR3 DNA is TGTGCCAGCAGCCCGCGGACAGAGAAAGAGAGCCAGTACTTC.